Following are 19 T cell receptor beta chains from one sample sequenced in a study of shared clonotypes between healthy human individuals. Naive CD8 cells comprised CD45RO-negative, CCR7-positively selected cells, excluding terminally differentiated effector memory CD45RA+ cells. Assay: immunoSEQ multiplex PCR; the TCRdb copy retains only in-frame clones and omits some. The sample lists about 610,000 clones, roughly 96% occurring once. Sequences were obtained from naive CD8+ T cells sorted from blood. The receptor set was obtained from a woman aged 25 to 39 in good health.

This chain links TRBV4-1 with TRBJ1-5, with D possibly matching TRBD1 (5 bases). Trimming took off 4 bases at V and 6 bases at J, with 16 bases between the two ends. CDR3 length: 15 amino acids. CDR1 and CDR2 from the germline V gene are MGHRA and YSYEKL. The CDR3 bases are TGCGCCAGCAGCCCTCTGTTGGTAGGGGTTCAGCCCCAGCATTTT. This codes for CASSPLLVGVQPQHF.

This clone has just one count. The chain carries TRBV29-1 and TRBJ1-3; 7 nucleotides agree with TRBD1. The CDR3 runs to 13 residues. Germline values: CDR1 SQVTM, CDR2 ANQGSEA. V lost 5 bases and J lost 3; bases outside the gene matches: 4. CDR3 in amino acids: CSVYGTDGNTIYF. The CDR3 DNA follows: TGCAGCGTTTACGGGACAGATGGAAACACCATATATTTT.

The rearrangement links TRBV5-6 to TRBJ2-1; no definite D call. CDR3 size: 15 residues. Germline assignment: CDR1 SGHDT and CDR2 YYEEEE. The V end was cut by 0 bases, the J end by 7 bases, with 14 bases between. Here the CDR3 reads CASSLVPDGRNEQFF. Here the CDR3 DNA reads TGTGCCAGCAGCTTGGTCCCTGACGGAAGAAATGAGCAGTTCTTC. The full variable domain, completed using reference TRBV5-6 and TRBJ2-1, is DAGVTQSPTHLIKTRGQQVTLRCSPKSGHDTVSWYQQALGQGPQFIFQYYEEEERQRGNFPDRFSGHQFPNYSSELNVNALLLGDSALYLCASSLVPDGRNEQFFGPGTRLTVL.

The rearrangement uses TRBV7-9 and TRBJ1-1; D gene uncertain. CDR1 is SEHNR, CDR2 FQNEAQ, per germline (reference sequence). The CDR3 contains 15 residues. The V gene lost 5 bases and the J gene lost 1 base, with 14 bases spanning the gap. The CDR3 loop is CASSGGPPENTEAFF. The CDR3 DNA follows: TGTGCCAGCAGCGGCGGCCCCCCTGAGAACACTGAAGCTTTCTTT. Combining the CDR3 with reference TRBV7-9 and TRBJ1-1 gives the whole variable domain DTGVSQNPRHKITKRGQNVTFRCDPISEHNRLYWYRQTLGQGPEFLTYFQNEAQLEKSRLLSDRFSAERPKGSFSTLEIQRTEQGDSAMYLCASSGGPPENTEAFFGQGTRLTVV.

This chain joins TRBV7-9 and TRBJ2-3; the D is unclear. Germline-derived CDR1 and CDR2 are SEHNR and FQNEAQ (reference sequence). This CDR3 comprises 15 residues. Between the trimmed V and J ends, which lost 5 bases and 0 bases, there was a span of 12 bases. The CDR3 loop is CASSGVARSTDTQYF. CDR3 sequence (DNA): TGTGCCAGCAGCGGGGTGGCTCGAAGCACAGATACGCAGTATTTT.

The CDR3 reads CASTQPGLAHEQYF. In DNA, the CDR3 is TGTGCCAGCACCCAACCGGGACTAGCGCACGAGCAGTACTTC. The J gene is TRBJ2-7, the V gene TRBV28; TRBD2 matches 10 bases. The CDR3 has 14 amino acids. V was clipped by 7 bases and J by 5 bases; unmatched bases: 8. The V gene's germline CDR1 is MDHEN and CDR2 SYDVKM.

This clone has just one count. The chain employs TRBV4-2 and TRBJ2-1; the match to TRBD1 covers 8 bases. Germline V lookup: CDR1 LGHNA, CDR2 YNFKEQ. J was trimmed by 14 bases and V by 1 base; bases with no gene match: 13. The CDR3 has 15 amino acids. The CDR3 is CASSQGGTGPTGKFF. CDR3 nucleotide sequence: TGTGCCAGCAGCCAAGGCGGGACAGGACCGACGGGTAAGTTCTTC.

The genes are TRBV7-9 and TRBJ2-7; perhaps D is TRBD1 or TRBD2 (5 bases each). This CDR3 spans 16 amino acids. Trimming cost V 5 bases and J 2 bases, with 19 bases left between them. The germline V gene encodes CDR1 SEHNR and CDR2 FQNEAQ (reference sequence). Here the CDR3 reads CASSAARGVRTYEQYF. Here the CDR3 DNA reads TGTGCCAGCAGCGCCGCGAGGGGCGTGCGGACCTACGAGCAGTACTTC.

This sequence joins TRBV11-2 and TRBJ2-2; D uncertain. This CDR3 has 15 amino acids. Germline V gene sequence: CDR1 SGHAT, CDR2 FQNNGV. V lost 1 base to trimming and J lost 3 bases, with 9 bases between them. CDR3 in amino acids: CASSLVPLDTGELFF. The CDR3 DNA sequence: TGTGCCAGCAGCTTAGTTCCCCTGGACACCGGGGAGCTGTTTTTT. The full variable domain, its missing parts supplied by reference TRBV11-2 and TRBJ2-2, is EAGVAQSPRYKIIEKRQSVAFWCNPISGHATLYWYQQILGQGPKLLIQFQNNGVVDDSQLPKDRFSAERLKGVDSTLKIQPAKLEDSAVYLCASSLVPLDTGELFFGEGSRLTVL.

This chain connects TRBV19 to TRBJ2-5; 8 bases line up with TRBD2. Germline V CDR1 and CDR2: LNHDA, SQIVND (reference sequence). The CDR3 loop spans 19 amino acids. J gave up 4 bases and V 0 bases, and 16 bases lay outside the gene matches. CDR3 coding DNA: TGTGCCAGTAGTATAGATCCACCGCTGACGGGAGGGCCGAGAGAGACCCAGTACTTC. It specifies CASSIDPPLTGGPRETQYF.

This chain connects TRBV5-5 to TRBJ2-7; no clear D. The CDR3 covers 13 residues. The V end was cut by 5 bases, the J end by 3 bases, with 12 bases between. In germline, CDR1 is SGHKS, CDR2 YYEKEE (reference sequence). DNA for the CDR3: TGTGCCAGCAGTATAACAGCGATCTACGAGCAGTACTTC. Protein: CASSITAIYEQYF.

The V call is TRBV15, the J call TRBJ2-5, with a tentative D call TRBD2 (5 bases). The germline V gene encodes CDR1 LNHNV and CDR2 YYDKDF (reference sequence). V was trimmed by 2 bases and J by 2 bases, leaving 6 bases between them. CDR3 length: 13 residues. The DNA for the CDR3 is TGTGCCACCAGCAGAAGCGGTCAAGAGACCCAGTACTTC. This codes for CATSRSGQETQYF.

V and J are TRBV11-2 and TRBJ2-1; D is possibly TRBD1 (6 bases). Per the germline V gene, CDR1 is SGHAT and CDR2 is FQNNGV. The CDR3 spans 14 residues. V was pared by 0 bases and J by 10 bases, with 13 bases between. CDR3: CASSLDVRGWEQFF. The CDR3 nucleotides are TGTGCCAGCAGCTTAGACGTCAGGGGTTGGGAGCAGTTCTTC.

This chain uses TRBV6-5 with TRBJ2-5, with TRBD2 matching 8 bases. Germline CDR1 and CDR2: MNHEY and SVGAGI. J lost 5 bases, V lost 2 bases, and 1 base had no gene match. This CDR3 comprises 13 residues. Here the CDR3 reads CASSYGTRETQYF. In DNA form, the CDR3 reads TGTGCCAGCAGTTACGGGACTAGGGAGACCCAGTACTTC.

In nucleotides, the CDR3 is TGTGCCAGCAGTATCGGGACAGGGTACACTGAAGCTTTCTTT. Translating gives CASSIGTGYTEAFF. This chain links TRBV28 with TRBJ1-1; 9 bases line up with TRBD1. Germline V gives CDR1 MDHEN, CDR2 SYDVKM. This CDR3 contains 14 residues. The J segment lost 3 bases and the V segment lost 5 bases, leaving 4 bases of the junction unmatched.

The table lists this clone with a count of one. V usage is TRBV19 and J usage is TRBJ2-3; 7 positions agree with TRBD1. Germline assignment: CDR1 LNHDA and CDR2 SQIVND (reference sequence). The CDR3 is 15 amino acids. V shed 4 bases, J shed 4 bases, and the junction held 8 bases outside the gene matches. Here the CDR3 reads CASSNPFQGADTQYF. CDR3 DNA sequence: TGTGCCAGTAGTAATCCCTTCCAGGGGGCAGATACGCAGTATTTT.

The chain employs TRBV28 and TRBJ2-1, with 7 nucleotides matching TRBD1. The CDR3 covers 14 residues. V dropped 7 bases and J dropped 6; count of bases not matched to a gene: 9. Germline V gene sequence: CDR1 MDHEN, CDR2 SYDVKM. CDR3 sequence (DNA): TGTGCCAGCACCCTAGGGGGCCCGGCCAATGAGCAGTTCTTC. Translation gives CASTLGGPANEQFF. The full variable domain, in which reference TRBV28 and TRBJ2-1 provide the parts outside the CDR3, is DVKVTQSSRYLVKRTGEKVFLECVQDMDHENMFWYRQDPGLGLRLIYFSYDVKMKEKGDIPEGYSVSREKKERFSLILESASTNQTSMYLCASTLGGPANEQFFGPGTRLTVL.

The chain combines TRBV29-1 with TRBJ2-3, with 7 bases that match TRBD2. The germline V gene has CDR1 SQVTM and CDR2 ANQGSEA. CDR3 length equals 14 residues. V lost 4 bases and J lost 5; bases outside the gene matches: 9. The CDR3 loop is CSVGGRVYQDTQYF. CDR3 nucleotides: TGCAGCGTTGGGGGGAGGGTTTATCAAGATACGCAGTATTTT.

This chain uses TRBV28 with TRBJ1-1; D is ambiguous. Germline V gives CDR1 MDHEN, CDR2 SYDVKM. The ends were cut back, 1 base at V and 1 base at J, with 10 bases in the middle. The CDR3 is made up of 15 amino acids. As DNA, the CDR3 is TGTGCCAGCAGTTTATCCCCGACACCGAACACTGAAGCTTTCTTT. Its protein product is CASSLSPTPNTEAFF.